This T cell receptor beta chain was recovered during a study of blood T cell repertoires in COVID-19. The wider study: The origin of the acute and convalescent COVID-19 samples was the United States, Italy and Spain.

The ends were cut back, 4 bases at V and 2 bases at J, with 11 bases in the middle. The CDR3 consists of 13 residues. Per germline, CDR1 GTSNPN and CDR2 SVGIG (reference sequence). Original methodology: Amplifying reference gene primers gave estimates of nucleated cell counts. The data were produced by immunoSEQ multiplex PCR, yet TCRdb's version contains in-frame clones alone and is incomplete. Clonal size and the V and J genes are those of that table, whereas D and trimming came from the DNA. Counted here are around 98,000 clones, less than 85% occurring once; the ten biggest clones make up about a tenth.

This receptor was obtained from a man aged 65-85 years with active or convalescent COVID-19. Sequenced: peripheral blood. The V call is TRBV30, the J call TRBJ2-5, with no clear D. The DNA of the CDR3 is TGTGCCTGGATTGGGCGTACTCAAGAGACCCAGTACTTC. Residues: CAWIGRTQETQYF.